The rows below give T cell receptor beta chains drawn from one sample of a study of blood T cell repertoires in COVID-19. Only in-frame clones appear in the TCRdb table, and some are missing; sequencing was by immunoSEQ multiplex PCR. Of almost 350,000 clones in the sample, approximately 89% were seen once. Input material: peripheral blood. These receptors were obtained from a woman aged 55-75 years with COVID-19, enrolled during active disease. Each CDR3 is given with its conserved first and last residue. The D gene is left open where the match is weak. Part of the rows lack a size; the others show once, few, many or a class for expanded clones.

TRBV15	TRBJ1-3	-	-	CATRLASGNTIYF	TGTGCCACCAGACTAGCCTCTGGAAACACCATATATTTT
TRBV9	TRBJ2-2	TRBD1	-	CASSGDRVGTGELFF	TGTGCCAGCAGCGGGGACAGGGTTGGCACCGGGGAGCTGTTTTTT
TRBV24-1	TRBJ2-5	-	-	CATSDPYSLHQETQYF	TGTGCCACCAGTGATCCGTATAGTCTCCATCAAGAGACCCAGTACTTC
TRBV4-2	TRBJ1-2	-	once	CASSQDRGRGEAGGYTF	TGTGCCAGCAGCCAAGATCGGGGGCGGGGGGAGGCAGGGGGCTACACCTTC
TRBV7-9	TRBJ1-2	-	-	CASSLGQGTPYGYTF	TGTGCCAGCAGCTTAGGGCAGGGGACCCCCTATGGCTACACCTTC
TRBV4-2	TRBJ1-2	TRBD1	-	CASSPGTGIYGYTF	TGTGCCAGCAGCCCCGGGACAGGGATCTATGGCTACACCTTC
TRBV27	TRBJ2-1	TRBD2	-	CASGGRGGASNEQFF	TGTGCCAGCGGGGGTCGCGGGGGGGCTAGCAATGAGCAGTTCTTC
TRBV6-5	TRBJ1-6	-	-	CASSYSNGEVESPLHF	TGTGCCAGCAGTTACTCGAATGGGGAGGTTGAATCACCCCTCCACTTT
TRBV7-8	TRBJ1-1	-	-	CASSSRGGITEAFF	TGTGCCAGCAGCTCCCGGGGGGGGATCACTGAAGCTTTCTTT
TRBV10-3	TRBJ2-1	TRBD1	-	CATTGQDYNEQFF	TGTGCCACGACGGGACAGGACTACAATGAGCAGTTCTTC
TRBV9	TRBJ2-2	TRBD2	-	CASSVEDSGGPYTGELFF	TGTGCCAGCAGCGTAGAAGATAGCGGGGGGCCATACACCGGGGAGCTGTTTTTT
TRBV27	TRBJ1-1	-	-	CASSPLRGNTEAFF	TGTGCCAGCAGTCCCCTCAGGGGGAACACTGAAGCTTTCTTT
TRBV19	TRBJ1-2	-	-	CASEDRYYGYTF	TGTGCCAGTGAAGACAGATACTATGGCTACACCTTC
TRBV5-1	TRBJ2-1	-	-	CASSLLAGSMNEQFF	TGCGCCAGCAGCTTACTAGCAGGGTCAATGAATGAGCAGTTCTTC
TRBV5-1	TRBJ2-2	-	once	CASSLAFTGELFF	TGCGCCAGCAGCTTGGCCTTCACCGGGGAGCTGTTTTTT